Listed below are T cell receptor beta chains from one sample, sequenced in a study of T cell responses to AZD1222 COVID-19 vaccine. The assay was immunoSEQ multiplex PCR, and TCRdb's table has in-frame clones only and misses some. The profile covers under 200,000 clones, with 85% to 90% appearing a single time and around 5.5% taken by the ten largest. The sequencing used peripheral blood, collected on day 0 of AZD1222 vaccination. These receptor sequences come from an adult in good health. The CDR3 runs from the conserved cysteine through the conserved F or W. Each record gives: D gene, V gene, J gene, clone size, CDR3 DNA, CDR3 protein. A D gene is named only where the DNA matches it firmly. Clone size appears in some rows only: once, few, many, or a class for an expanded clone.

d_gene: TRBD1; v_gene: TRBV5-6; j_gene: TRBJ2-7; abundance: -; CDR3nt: TGTGCCAGCAGCGGAGCAGGACAGGGAAAGTTCGAGCAGTACTTC; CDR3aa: CASSGAGQGKFEQYF
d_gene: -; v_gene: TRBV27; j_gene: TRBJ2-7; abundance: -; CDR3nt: TGTGCCAGCAGTTTTGGCAGGGCCTCCTACGAGCAGTACTTC; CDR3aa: CASSFGRASYEQYF
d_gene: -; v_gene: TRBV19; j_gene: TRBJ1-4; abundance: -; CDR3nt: TGTGCCAGTAGTAGATCCAGGGGCGATGAAAAACTGTTTTTT; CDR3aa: CASSRSRGDEKLFF
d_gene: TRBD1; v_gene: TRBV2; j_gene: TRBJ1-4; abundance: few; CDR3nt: TGTGCCAGCAGTGCCGGGACAGGGAATGAAAAACTGTTTTTT; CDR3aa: CASSAGTGNEKLFF
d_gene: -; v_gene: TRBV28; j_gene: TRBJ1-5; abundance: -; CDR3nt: TGTGCCAGCATCATGGGGGGGACCAATCAGCCCCAGCATTTT; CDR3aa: CASIMGGTNQPQHF
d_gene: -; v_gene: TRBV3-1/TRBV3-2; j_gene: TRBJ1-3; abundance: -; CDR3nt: TGTGCCAGCAGCCAAAAGCGTGGACAGAGCTCTGGAAACACCATATATTTT; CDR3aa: CASSQKRGQSSGNTIYF
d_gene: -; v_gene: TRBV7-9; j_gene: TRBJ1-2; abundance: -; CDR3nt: TGTGCCAGCAGTAAAATGGGTGCAGCTAACTATGGCTACACCTTC; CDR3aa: CASSKMGAANYGYTF
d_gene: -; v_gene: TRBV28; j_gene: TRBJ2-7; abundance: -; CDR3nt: TGTGCCAGCGCGGGACCCTACGAGCAGTACTTC; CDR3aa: CASAGPYEQYF
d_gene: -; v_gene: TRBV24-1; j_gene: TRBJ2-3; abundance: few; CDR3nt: TGTGCCACCAGTGTTCGGGACTTTAGCACAGATACGCAGTATTTT; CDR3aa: CATSVRDFSTDTQYF
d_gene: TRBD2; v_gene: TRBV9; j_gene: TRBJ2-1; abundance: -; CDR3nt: TGTGCCAGCAGCGTAGGGGTGTCTAGCGGGAGGGTAGACAATGAGCAGTTCTTC; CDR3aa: CASSVGVSSGRVDNEQFF
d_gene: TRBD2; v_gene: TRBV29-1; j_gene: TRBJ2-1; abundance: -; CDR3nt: TGCAGCGTTGGGGGTGTAGGCGGGAGCTCCTACAATGAGCAGTTCTTC; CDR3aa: CSVGGVGGSSYNEQFF
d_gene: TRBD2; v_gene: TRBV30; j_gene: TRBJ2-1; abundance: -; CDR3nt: TGTGCCTGGGAGGTAGCGGGGACCAATGAGCAGTTCTTC; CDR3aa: CAWEVAGTNEQFF
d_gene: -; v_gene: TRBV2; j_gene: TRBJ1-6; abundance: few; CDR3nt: TGTGCCAGCAGCTCGGACCTGGGTTCACCCCTCCACTTT; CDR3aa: CASSSDLGSPLHF
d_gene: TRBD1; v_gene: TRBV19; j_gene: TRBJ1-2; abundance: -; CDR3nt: TGTGCCAGTAGTATGGCTCGACAGGGTGGCTACACCTTC; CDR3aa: CASSMARQGGYTF
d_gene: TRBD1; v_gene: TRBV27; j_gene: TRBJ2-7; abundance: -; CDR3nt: TGTGCCAGCAGTTTATCGGTGGACAGGGTCAACGAGCAGTACTTC; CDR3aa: CASSLSVDRVNEQYF
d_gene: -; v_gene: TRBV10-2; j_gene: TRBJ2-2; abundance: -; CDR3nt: TGCGCCAGCCGAGAGGGCCCGGACACCGGGGAGCTGTTTTTT; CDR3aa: CASREGPDTGELFF
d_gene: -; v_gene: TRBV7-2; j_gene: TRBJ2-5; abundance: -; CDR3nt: TGTGCCAGCAGCTTTGAACAGGGTAGGGAGACCCAGTACTTC; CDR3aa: CASSFEQGRETQYF
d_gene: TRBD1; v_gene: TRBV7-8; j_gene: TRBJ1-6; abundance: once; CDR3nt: TGTGCCAGCAAAGGGAACAGGGGAGATAATTCACCCCTCCACTTT; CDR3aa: CASKGNRGDNSPLHF
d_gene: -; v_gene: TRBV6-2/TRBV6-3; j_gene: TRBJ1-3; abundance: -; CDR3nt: TGTGCCAGCAGTTACTTGGAAACCTCTGGAAACACCATATATTTT; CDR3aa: CASSYLETSGNTIYF
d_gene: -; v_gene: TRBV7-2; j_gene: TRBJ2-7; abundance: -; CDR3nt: TGTGCCAGCAGCTTACAGGTCTCGACCTACGAGCAGTACTTC; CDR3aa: CASSLQVSTYEQYF
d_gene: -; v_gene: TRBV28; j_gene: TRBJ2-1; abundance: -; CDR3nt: TGTGCCAGCAGTTTATTATCGGGGGCATACAATGAGCAGTTCTTC; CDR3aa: CASSLLSGAYNEQFF
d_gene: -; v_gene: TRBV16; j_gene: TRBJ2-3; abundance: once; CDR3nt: TGTGCCAGCAGCCAAAGACAGCCCGGGGCAGATACGCAGTATTTT; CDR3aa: CASSQRQPGADTQYF